Listed below are T cell receptor beta chains from one sample, sequenced in a study of T cells in localized non-small cell lung cancer. Clones were read by immunoSEQ multiplex PCR, and TCRdb kept only the in-frame ones, dropping some. The repertoire holds tens of thousands of clones, with around 90% as singletons. This sample comprised peripheral blood, obtained before any cancer treatment. The receptors derive from a man aged 18 to 50 with stage I lung adenocarcinoma. Both conserved end residues are part of each CDR3. The order of the fields is J gene, clone size, D gene, V gene, CDR3 protein, CDR3 DNA. The D gene is left open where the match is weak. Size is omitted from some rows. Given values are once, few, many or a class for expanded clones.

j_gene: TRBJ2-3
abundance: .
d_gene: TRBD1
v_gene: TRBV18
CDR3aa: CASSFLQGAQADTQYF
CDR3nt: TGTGCCAGCTCCTTTCTTCAGGGGGCGCAGGCAGATACGCAGTATTTT

j_gene: TRBJ2-1
abundance: .
d_gene: .
v_gene: TRBV11-3
CDR3aa: CASSLGAATNEQFF
CDR3nt: TGTGCCAGCAGCTTAGGCGCGGCCACCAATGAGCAGTTCTTC

j_gene: TRBJ2-7
abundance: once
d_gene: .
v_gene: TRBV7-2
CDR3aa: CASSWGAVTSYEQYF
CDR3nt: TGTGCCAGCAGCTGGGGGGCCGTTACGTCCTACGAGCAGTACTTC

j_gene: TRBJ1-1
abundance: .
d_gene: .
v_gene: TRBV6-5
CDR3aa: CASSYSELDTEAFF
CDR3nt: TGTGCCAGCAGTTACTCGGAGTTAGACACTGAAGCTTTCTTT

j_gene: TRBJ2-5
abundance: .
d_gene: .
v_gene: TRBV7-9
CDR3aa: CASSFIGIDPGETQYF
CDR3nt: TGTGCCAGCAGCTTTATCGGCATAGACCCTGGGGAGACCCAGTACTTC

j_gene: TRBJ1-1
abundance: .
d_gene: .
v_gene: TRBV4-2
CDR3aa: CASSEPGPGNTEAFF
CDR3nt: TGTGCCAGCAGCGAGCCGGGACCAGGGAACACTGAAGCTTTCTTT

j_gene: TRBJ2-2
abundance: .
d_gene: TRBD2
v_gene: TRBV6-1
CDR3aa: CASSEAFSGGLTGELFF
CDR3nt: TGTGCCAGCAGTGAAGCCTTTAGCGGGGGCCTCACCGGGGAGCTGTTTTTT

j_gene: TRBJ2-7
abundance: once
d_gene: .
v_gene: TRBV6-1
CDR3aa: CASSEGGYEQYF
CDR3nt: TGTGCCAGCAGTGAAGGGGGCTACGAGCAGTACTTC

j_gene: TRBJ1-5
abundance: .
d_gene: .
v_gene: TRBV30
CDR3aa: CAWSVSGSYQPQHF
CDR3nt: TGTGCCTGGAGTGTGTCGGGCAGTTATCAGCCCCAGCATTTT

j_gene: TRBJ2-2
abundance: .
d_gene: TRBD2
v_gene: TRBV4-3
CDR3aa: CASSQGYSGGAGTGELFF
CDR3nt: TGCGCCAGCAGCCAAGGATATAGCGGGGGGGCCGGGACCGGGGAGCTGTTTTTT

j_gene: TRBJ1-5
abundance: .
d_gene: TRBD1
v_gene: TRBV7-8
CDR3aa: CASRAGTGSNSNQPQHF
CDR3nt: TGTGCCAGCAGAGCCGGGACAGGTTCAAATAGCAATCAGCCCCAGCATTTT

j_gene: TRBJ2-1
abundance: .
d_gene: .
v_gene: TRBV5-1
CDR3aa: CASSLAVDSYNEQFF
CDR3nt: TGCGCCAGCAGCTTGGCCGTAGACTCCTACAATGAGCAGTTCTTC

j_gene: TRBJ1-2
abundance: .
d_gene: TRBD1
v_gene: TRBV13
CDR3aa: CASSLRATGGEGYTF
CDR3nt: TGTGCCAGCAGCCTCCGAGCGACAGGGGGCGAAGGCTACACCTTC

j_gene: TRBJ2-4
abundance: .
d_gene: .
v_gene: TRBV4-3
CDR3aa: CASSQDRAHGIQYF
CDR3nt: TGCGCCAGCAGCCAAGATAGGGCGCATGGCATTCAGTACTTC

j_gene: TRBJ2-2
abundance: .
d_gene: .
v_gene: TRBV14
CDR3aa: CASSQGRYTGELFF
CDR3nt: TGTGCCAGCAGCCAAGGGCGGTACACCGGGGAGCTGTTTTTT

j_gene: TRBJ2-5
abundance: .
d_gene: TRBD2
v_gene: TRBV4-2
CDR3aa: CASRATSGETQYF
CDR3nt: TGTGCCAGCAGGGCGACTAGCGGAGAGACCCAGTACTTC

j_gene: TRBJ2-1
abundance: .
d_gene: TRBD2
v_gene: TRBV2
CDR3aa: CASRGTSGSYEQFF
CDR3nt: TGTGCCAGCAGGGGGACTAGCGGATCCTATGAGCAGTTCTTC

j_gene: TRBJ2-7
abundance: .
d_gene: .
v_gene: TRBV7-9
CDR3aa: CASSPPGNEQYF
CDR3nt: TGTGCCAGCAGCCCCCCCGGGAACGAGCAGTACTTC

j_gene: TRBJ2-5
abundance: .
d_gene: .
v_gene: TRBV2
CDR3aa: CASTVLQETQYF
CDR3nt: TGTGCCAGCACGGTCCTCCAAGAGACCCAGTACTTC

j_gene: TRBJ1-3
abundance: .
d_gene: TRBD1
v_gene: TRBV11-2
CDR3aa: CASRTLQGASGNTIYF
CDR3nt: TGTGCCAGCAGAACCCTACAGGGGGCTTCTGGAAACACCATATATTTT

j_gene: TRBJ2-3
abundance: once
d_gene: .
v_gene: TRBV20-1
CDR3aa: CSARVTDTQYF
CDR3nt: TGCAGTGCACGGGTTACAGATACGCAGTATTTT

j_gene: TRBJ1-3
abundance: .
d_gene: .
v_gene: TRBV9
CDR3aa: CASSVGGGNTIYF
CDR3nt: TGTGCCAGCAGCGTAGGAGGTGGAAACACCATATATTTT

j_gene: TRBJ1-5
abundance: few
d_gene: .
v_gene: TRBV6-5
CDR3aa: CASAPVGYGQPQHF
CDR3nt: TGTGCCAGCGCCCCGGTGGGATATGGTCAGCCCCAGCATTTT

j_gene: TRBJ2-7
abundance: .
d_gene: .
v_gene: TRBV4-3
CDR3aa: CASSQRLAYEQYF
CDR3nt: TGCGCCAGCAGCCAAAGACTAGCCTACGAGCAGTACTTC

j_gene: TRBJ1-5
abundance: .
d_gene: .
v_gene: TRBV19
CDR3aa: CASSRDGNVNSNQPQHF
CDR3nt: TGTGCCAGTAGTAGGGACGGCAACGTAAATAGCAATCAGCCCCAGCATTTT

j_gene: TRBJ1-2
abundance: few
d_gene: TRBD1
v_gene: TRBV2
CDR3aa: CASKISQGASYGYTF
CDR3nt: TGTGCCAGCAAGATTAGTCAGGGGGCGAGCTATGGCTACACCTTC

j_gene: TRBJ1-1
abundance: few
d_gene: TRBD1
v_gene: TRBV5-4
CDR3aa: CASRLDRGGTEAFF
CDR3nt: TGTGCCAGCAGGTTGGACAGGGGGGGAACTGAAGCTTTCTTT

j_gene: TRBJ2-3
abundance: .
d_gene: .
v_gene: TRBV29-1
CDR3aa: CSVAGLFRGSTDTQYF
CDR3nt: TGCAGCGTTGCCGGTCTATTTCGGGGAAGCACAGATACGCAGTATTTT

j_gene: TRBJ1-3
abundance: .
d_gene: .
v_gene: TRBV5-1
CDR3aa: CASSLDTGYLTNTIYF
CDR3nt: TGCGCCAGCAGCTTGGATACAGGGTACCTGACGAACACCATATATTTT

j_gene: TRBJ1-5
abundance: .
d_gene: .
v_gene: TRBV6-4
CDR3aa: CASPRGGPWNQPQHF
CDR3nt: TGTGCCAGCCCGAGGGGGGGGCCATGGAATCAGCCCCAGCATTTT

j_gene: TRBJ1-1
abundance: .
d_gene: .
v_gene: TRBV7-2
CDR3aa: CASSPHPSAFF
CDR3nt: TGTGCCAGCAGCCCTCATCCTTCGGCTTTCTTT

j_gene: TRBJ1-1
abundance: once
d_gene: TRBD1
v_gene: TRBV29-1
CDR3aa: CSVLQGRGTEAFF
CDR3nt: TGCAGCGTTTTACAGGGGCGAGGCACTGAAGCTTTCTTT

j_gene: TRBJ2-5
abundance: .
d_gene: .
v_gene: TRBV19
CDR3aa: CASSMWRVSQETQYF
CDR3nt: TGTGCCAGTAGTATGTGGAGGGTATCACAAGAGACCCAGTACTTC

j_gene: TRBJ2-7
abundance: .
d_gene: .
v_gene: TRBV5-1
CDR3aa: CASSWSTGSYEQYF
CDR3nt: TGCGCCAGCAGCTGGTCGACAGGCTCCTACGAGCAGTACTTC

j_gene: TRBJ1-4
abundance: .
d_gene: .
v_gene: TRBV6-5
CDR3aa: CASSYLRTEEDEKLFF
CDR3nt: TGTGCCAGCAGTTACCTTCGGACAGAAGAAGATGAAAAACTGTTTTTT

j_gene: TRBJ1-2
abundance: .
d_gene: TRBD1
v_gene: TRBV6-6
CDR3aa: CASSWTGPDGYTF
CDR3nt: TGTGCCAGCAGTTGGACAGGGCCAGACGGCTACACCTTC

j_gene: TRBJ2-7
abundance: .
d_gene: TRBD1
v_gene: TRBV19
CDR3aa: CASSQTGGMNEQYF
CDR3nt: TGTGCCAGTAGTCAGACAGGGGGCATGAACGAGCAGTACTTC

j_gene: TRBJ2-1
abundance: few
d_gene: .
v_gene: TRBV10-3
CDR3aa: CAISDSGPEQFF
CDR3nt: TGTGCCATCAGTGACAGCGGACCTGAGCAGTTCTTC

j_gene: TRBJ1-1
abundance: once
d_gene: .
v_gene: TRBV2
CDR3aa: CASSDNREMNTEAFF
CDR3nt: TGTGCCAGCAGTGATAATAGGGAGATGAACACTGAAGCTTTCTTT

j_gene: TRBJ1-1
abundance: .
d_gene: TRBD1
v_gene: TRBV5-1
CDR3aa: CASGWTGVDSNTEAFF
CDR3nt: TGCGCCAGCGGATGGACAGGGGTCGATTCGAACACTGAAGCTTTCTTT

j_gene: TRBJ2-5
abundance: few
d_gene: TRBD2
v_gene: TRBV7-2
CDR3aa: CASSLGGGGETQYF
CDR3nt: TGTGCCAGCAGCTTAGGCGGGGGGGGAGAGACCCAGTACTTC

j_gene: TRBJ2-1
abundance: few
d_gene: .
v_gene: TRBV2
CDR3aa: CASSPRYNEQFF
CDR3nt: TGTGCCAGCAGTCCCCGTTACAATGAGCAGTTCTTC

j_gene: TRBJ1-2
abundance: .
d_gene: .
v_gene: TRBV6-1
CDR3aa: CASTLVPGDGYTF
CDR3nt: TGTGCCAGCACCCTAGTCCCGGGGGATGGCTACACCTTC

j_gene: TRBJ2-7
abundance: .
d_gene: .
v_gene: TRBV15
CDR3aa: CATSRDKNRGYEQYF
CDR3nt: TGTGCCACCAGCAGAGATAAGAATCGGGGCTACGAGCAGTACTTC

j_gene: TRBJ2-3
abundance: few
d_gene: TRBD1
v_gene: TRBV12-5
CDR3aa: CASGPGQGNTDTQYF
CDR3nt: TGTGCTAGTGGTCCGGGACAGGGAAACACAGATACGCAGTATTTT

j_gene: TRBJ1-4
abundance: .
d_gene: .
v_gene: TRBV11-3
CDR3aa: CASSRGSNEKLFF
CDR3nt: TGTGCCAGCAGTCGAGGGAGTAATGAAAAACTGTTTTTT

j_gene: TRBJ1-5
abundance: few
d_gene: .
v_gene: TRBV6-1
CDR3aa: CASSTNQPQHF
CDR3nt: TGTGCCAGCAGCACTAATCAGCCCCAGCATTTT

j_gene: TRBJ2-5
abundance: .
d_gene: TRBD1
v_gene: TRBV7-8
CDR3aa: CASSPNRGSETQYF
CDR3nt: TGTGCCAGCAGCCCTAACAGGGGAAGTGAGACCCAGTACTTC

j_gene: TRBJ1-1
abundance: .
d_gene: .
v_gene: TRBV7-2
CDR3aa: CASSLAGSLNTEAFF
CDR3nt: TGTGCCAGCAGCTTAGCAGGGTCCTTGAACACTGAAGCTTTCTTT

j_gene: TRBJ1-1
abundance: .
d_gene: .
v_gene: TRBV28
CDR3aa: CASSRRVGTEAFF
CDR3nt: TGTGCCAGCAGTCGCCGAGTGGGCACTGAAGCTTTCTTT

j_gene: TRBJ2-7
abundance: .
d_gene: .
v_gene: TRBV2
CDR3aa: CASSESWGRSEQYF
CDR3nt: TGTGCCAGCAGTGAGAGTTGGGGGCGAAGCGAGCAGTACTTC

j_gene: TRBJ1-3
abundance: .
d_gene: .
v_gene: TRBV4-2
CDR3aa: CASSQVDSRAGLRNTIYF
CDR3nt: TGTGCCAGCAGCCAAGTCGATTCTCGGGCGGGCCTGCGAAACACCATATATTTT

j_gene: TRBJ2-7
abundance: .
d_gene: .
v_gene: TRBV29-1
CDR3aa: CSVRGGGKTYEQYF
CDR3nt: TGCAGCGTCCGAGGCGGAGGTAAGACCTACGAGCAGTACTTC

j_gene: TRBJ1-1
abundance: .
d_gene: .
v_gene: TRBV6-5
CDR3aa: CASSRSRTELEAFF
CDR3nt: TGTGCCAGCAGCAGGTCCCGGACAGAACTTGAAGCTTTCTTT

j_gene: TRBJ1-2
abundance: .
d_gene: .
v_gene: TRBV15
CDR3aa: CATSRDSSRLSGYTF
CDR3nt: TGTGCCACCAGCAGAGACTCGAGCAGATTGAGCGGCTACACCTTC

j_gene: TRBJ2-7
abundance: once
d_gene: .
v_gene: TRBV15
CDR3aa: CATSRGVSEQYF
CDR3nt: TGTGCCACCAGCAGAGGGGTTAGCGAGCAGTACTTC

j_gene: TRBJ1-1
abundance: .
d_gene: .
v_gene: TRBV5-1
CDR3aa: CASSLTGMNTEAFF
CDR3nt: TGCGCCAGCAGCTTGACAGGCATGAACACTGAAGCTTTCTTT

j_gene: TRBJ2-1
abundance: .
d_gene: .
v_gene: TRBV5-5
CDR3aa: CASRDQAGLSNEQFF
CDR3nt: TGTGCCAGCAGGGACCAAGCAGGGTTGAGCAATGAGCAGTTCTTC